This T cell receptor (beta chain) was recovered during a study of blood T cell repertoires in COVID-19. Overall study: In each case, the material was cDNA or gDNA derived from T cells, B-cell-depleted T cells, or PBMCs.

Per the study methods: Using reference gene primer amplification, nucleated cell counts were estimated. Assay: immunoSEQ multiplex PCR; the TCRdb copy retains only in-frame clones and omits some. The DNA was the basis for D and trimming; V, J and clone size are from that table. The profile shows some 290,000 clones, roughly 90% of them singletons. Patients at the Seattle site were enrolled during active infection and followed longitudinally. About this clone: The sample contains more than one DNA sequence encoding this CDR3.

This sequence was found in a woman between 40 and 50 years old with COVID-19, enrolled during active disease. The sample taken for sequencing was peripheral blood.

The CDR3, as DNA: TGTGCCAGCAGTTCTACAGGCTACGAGCAGTACTTC. The encoded protein is CASSSTGYEQYF. The V gene is TRBV7-3, the J gene TRBJ2-7, with D possibly being TRBD1 (5 bases). V lost 6 bases and J 3 bases, leaving 9 bases between the germline ends. Germline CDR1 is SGHTA and CDR2 is FQGTGA. The CDR3 is 12 amino acids.